What follows are 25 T cell receptor beta chains derived from one specimen sequenced in a study of regulatory T cells in long-lasting Graves disease. Time point given: newly diagnosed GD, antithyroid drugs for less than 3 months. RNA isolated from PBMCs was used to make the TCR library. Arm-PCR of CDR3 regions and iRepertoire HTBI primers were the basis on which TCR beta libraries were built. MiXCR, applied by TCRdb to the multiplex PCR reads, yields one record per CDR3 protein. The repertoire holds 350,000 to 400,000 distinct CDR3 sequences, with around a sixth as singletons. The specimen comprised peripheral blood mononuclear cells (PBMCs), sampled at new diagnosis, from a patient treated with antithyroid drugs. The receptors stem from a female donor with Graves disease.

In its sample, this clonotype was seen many times. The chain recombines TRBV5-1 with TRBJ1-4, with a weak D call TRBD1 (6 bases). The germline V and J ends were trimmed by 2 bases and 0 bases, with 11 bases remaining between them. This CDR3 contains 16 residues. Germline CDR1 is SGHRS and CDR2 is YFSETQ. CDR3 sequence reads: CASSLQGGSTNEKLFF. CDR3 DNA: TGCGCCAGCAGCTTACAGGGTGGGTCAACTAATGAAAAACTGTTTTTT.

This clonotype was observed many times. The gene calls are TRBV27 and TRBJ2-7; TRBD1 aligns across 8 bases. Looked up from germline, CDR1 is MNHEY and CDR2 is SMNVEV (reference sequence). V shed 5 bases and J 11 bases; nucleotides not matched to a gene: 8. CDR3 length: 12 residues. In nucleotides, the CDR3 is TGTGCCAGCAGTATCGGACAGGGAAAAGAGTACTTC. Protein: CASSIGQGKEYF.

The sample holds many counts of this clonotype. The chain recombines TRBV7-3 with TRBJ2-5; either TRBD1 or TRBD2 may fit D (5 bases each). Germline CDR1 SGHTA, CDR2 FQGTGA. The V and J ends lost 4 bases and 1 base respectively, with 10 bases between them. This CDR3 contains 14 residues. The CDR3 is CASSYTGAQETQYF. The CDR3 DNA is TGTGCCAGCAGCTACACCGGGGCCCAAGAGACCCAGTACTTC.

This clonotype was detected a few times. The rearrangement uses TRBV9 and TRBJ1-5, with 7 bases identical to TRBD1. The germline gives CDR1 SGDLS, CDR2 YYNGEE. V shed 4 bases and J 0 bases; nucleotides not matched to a gene: 10. CDR3 length equals 17 residues. The CDR3 DNA sequence: TGTGCCAGCAGCCTTCGGGACAGAACCAATAGCAATCAGCCCCAGCATTTT. This codes for CASSLRDRTNSNQPQHF.

The V gene is TRBV20-1, the J gene TRBJ1-1; TRBD1 matches at 8 bases. With 7 bases clipped from V and 1 base from J, the junction kept 5 bases outside the gene matches. The CDR3 is 13 residues long. Germline loops: CDR1 DFQATT, CDR2 SNEGSKA (reference sequence). CDR3 loop: CSVLDRGNTEAFF. CDR3 DNA: TGCAGTGTCCTCGACAGGGGGAACACTGAAGCTTTCTTT.

The chain couples TRBV4-3 to TRBJ2-7; no clear D gene. The germline CDR1 and CDR2 sequences are LGHNA and YSLEER. The CDR3 is 14 amino acids. V lost 5 bases, J lost 2 bases, and 13 bases lay in between. In DNA form, the CDR3 reads TGCGCCAGCAGCTCAAGGGCACCTCCCTACGAGCAGTACTTC. This codes for CASSSRAPPYEQYF.

Regarding this clonotype: Just one base apart from a much larger clone, this may be a read error. The V and J genes are TRBV27 and TRBJ1-2; D gene uncertain. Germline CDR1 is MNHEY and CDR2 is SMNVEV (reference sequence). The CDR3 has 14 amino acids. In DNA, the CDR3 is TGTGCCAGCAGTACCAATTCGGACGTCTATGGCCACACCTTC. It is translated as CASSTNSDVYGHTF.

CDR3 sequence (DNA): TGTGCCAGCCCCCGAATCGGGACAGGGGTACGCTATGGCTACACCTTC. Protein sequence: CASPRIGTGVRYGYTF. The rearrangement links TRBV11-2 to TRBJ1-2, with 10 positions matching TRBD1. V lost 8 bases and J lost 4; bases outside the gene matches: 13. CDR1 and CDR2 from the germline V gene are SGHAT and FQNNGV. CDR3 size: 16 residues.

A note on this clonotype: Just one base apart from a much larger clone, this may be a read error. This rearrangement joins TRBV18 to TRBJ1-2, with TRBD1 identical over 7 bases. V lost 0 bases and J lost 6; bases outside the gene matches: 1. This CDR3 spans 13 amino acids. Germline lookup yields CDR1 KGHSH and CDR2 LQKENI. CDR3 loop: CASSPPGGDGYTF. The CDR3 DNA reads TGTGCCAGCTCACCACCAGGGGGCGATGGCTACACCTTC.

This clonotype was recorded many times. The chain joins TRBV11-2 to TRBJ2-1; 8 nucleotides line up with TRBD2. The V gene's germline CDR1 is SGHAT and CDR2 FQNNGV. Trimming at V came to 4 bases and at J to 13 bases, leaving 12 bases not matched to a gene. This CDR3 region has 14 residues. DNA for the CDR3: TGTGCCAGCAGCTCCACCGGGACTAGGAGTGATCAGTTCTTC. This gives the protein CASSSTGTRSDQFF.

This clonotype was recorded many times. V usage is TRBV20-1 and J usage is TRBJ2-1, with TRBD1 matching 7 bases. The length of the CDR3 is 17 residues. Germline CDR1 is DFQATT and CDR2 is SNEGSKA (reference sequence). Losses at the gene ends were 3 bases for V and 0 bases for J; bases not matched to a gene: 11. CDR3 nucleotides: TGCAGTGCTAGGTCACTTACTGAGGGGGCCTCCTACAATGAGCAGTTCTTC. Its translation is CSARSLTEGASYNEQFF.

This clonotype was counted only a few times. V usage is TRBV7-2 and J usage is TRBJ1-5; 9 positions match TRBD1. This CDR3 has 15 residues. With V trimmed by 11 bases and J by 5 bases, 13 bases remained unmatched. In germline, CDR1 is SGHTA, CDR2 FQGNSA. DNA of the CDR3: TGTGCCTGCTCTGGGGACGGGACAGGGTATCAGCCCCAGCATTTT. As protein: CACSGDGTGYQPQHF.

The chain uses TRBV15 and TRBJ2-1; weak D call: TRBD2 (7 bases). Trimming took off 0 bases at V and 13 bases at J, with 19 bases between the two ends. This CDR3 has 15 residues. Germline V gives CDR1 LNHNV, CDR2 YYDKDF (reference sequence). The CDR3 is CATSRDPGGQETQFF. DNA for the CDR3: TGTGCCACCAGCAGAGATCCGGGGGGCCAAGAGACCCAGTTCTTC.

This clonotype was counted ten times or more. The chain employs TRBV2 and TRBJ1-4; D is unresolved. CDR3 length equals 14 residues. V was pared by 0 bases and J by 8 bases, with 10 bases between. Germline V gene data show CDR1 as SNHLY and CDR2 as FYNNEI. The CDR3 DNA sequence: TGTGCCAGCAGTGAAGCAGGGCAAGGAGAAAAACTGTTTTTT. It codes for CASSEAGQGEKLFF.

This clonotype was counted a few times. This chain connects TRBV5-1 to TRBJ2-5; 7 positions agree with TRBD2. There are 15 residues in the CDR3. Germline loops: CDR1 SGHRS, CDR2 YFSETQ. The V and J ends lost 4 bases and 3 bases, in that order; junction bases with no gene match: 9. CDR3 in DNA: TGCGCCAGCAGCCCCCCGGGGGGTGTTAAAGAGACCCAGTACTTC. Residues: CASSPPGGVKETQYF.

The V and J genes are TRBV4-1 and TRBJ2-2; 10 nucleotides agree with TRBD1. The J segment lost 5 bases and the V segment lost 5 bases, leaving 5 bases of the junction unmatched. The CDR3 length is 15 residues. Germline V gene data show CDR1 as MGHRA and CDR2 as YSYEKL. The CDR3 sequence is CASSWTGGRTGELFF. CDR3 bases: TGCGCCAGCAGCTGGACAGGGGGACGGACCGGGGAGCTGTTTTTT.

As for this clonotype: Since a much larger clone is just one base distant, this may be a read error. The J gene is TRBJ2-1, the V gene TRBV2; 8 bases are shared with TRBD2. The V segment lost 4 bases and the J segment 7 bases; nucleotides outside the gene matches: 9. Germline assignment: CDR1 SNHLY and CDR2 FYNNEI. The length of the CDR3 is 15 residues. In DNA form, the CDR3 reads TGTGCCAGCAGTGCGGAAGCTAGCGGGCAGAATGAGCAGTTCTTC. Its translation is CASSAEASGQNEQFF.

This clonotype occurred many times. This chain links TRBV12-3 or TRBV12-4 with TRBJ1-1; D is undetermined. V shed 6 bases and J shed 3 bases, with 11 bases lying between them. The CDR3 length is 13 residues. The CDR3 protein is CASRDTVDTEAFF. CDR3 bases: TGTGCCAGCAGAGACACGGTGGACACTGAAGCTTTCTTT.

This clonotype came up many times. V usage is TRBV7-3 and J usage is TRBJ2-7; 7 positions match TRBD2. The V gene's germline CDR1 is SGHTA and CDR2 FQGTGA. This CDR3 spans 13 amino acids. Trimming cost V 3 bases and J 3 bases; bases outside gene matches: 2. The CDR3 region is CASSFGLGYEQYF. The CDR3 DNA follows: TGTGCCAGCAGCTTCGGACTAGGCTACGAGCAGTACTTC. The full variable domain, with the rest looked up from reference TRBV7-3 and TRBJ2-7, is GAGVSQTPSNKVTEKGKYVELRCDPISGHTALYWYRQSLGQGPEFLIYFQGTGAADDSGLPNDRFFAVRPEGSVSTLKIQRTERGDSAVYLCASSFGLGYEQYFGPGTRLTVT.

The sample holds many counts of this clonotype. This chain joins TRBV20-1 and TRBJ1-2, with D maybe TRBD1 (5 bases). Germline V gene data show CDR1 as DFQATT and CDR2 as SNEGSKA (reference sequence). The V end lost 1 base, the J end lost 2 bases, and 17 bases lay between the germline ends. The CDR3 has 16 amino acids. The CDR3 DNA follows: TGCAGTGCTAGAGGGGGGGGGAGGGGCACGAACTATGGCTACACCTTC. Translation gives CSARGGGRGTNYGYTF.

This clonotype was found many times. The chain employs TRBV20-1 and TRBJ2-7; perhaps TRBD1 as D (5 bases). CDR1 is DFQATT, CDR2 SNEGSKA, per germline (reference sequence). The V gene lost 1 base and the J gene lost 0 bases, with 10 bases spanning the gap. The CDR3 covers 14 residues. The CDR3 DNA reads TGCAGTGCTAGAGCAGAGGACACCTCCTACGAGCAGTACTTC. Translation gives CSARAEDTSYEQYF.

This chain uses TRBV7-2 with TRBJ2-3, with TRBD2 matching over 13 bases. CDR3 size: 16 residues. Germline CDR1 is SGHTA and CDR2 is FQGNSA. J gave up 5 bases and V 6 bases, and 8 bases lay outside the gene matches. CDR3 loop: CASRGLAGVQGDTQYF. The DNA for the CDR3 is TGTGCCAGCAGAGGACTAGCGGGAGTACAAGGAGATACGCAGTATTTT.

This clonotype has ten or more counts. The chain combines TRBV27 with TRBJ2-1, with 8 bases aligning to TRBD2. From germline, CDR1 is MNHEY and CDR2 SMNVEV (reference sequence). The length of the CDR3 is 17 residues. V gave up 4 bases and J gave up 7 bases; unmatched junction bases: 15. CDR3 region: CASSSKLAAFVGNEQFF. CDR3 nucleotide sequence: TGTGCCAGCAGTTCCAAACTAGCGGCTTTCGTGGGGAATGAGCAGTTCTTC.

This clonotype was seen at least ten times. For the CDR3, the DNA is TGTGCCAGCAGGGATGACGAGACAGCCTTCTACGAGCAGTACTTC. Translated: CASRDDETAFYEQYF. The rearrangement uses TRBV6-1 and TRBJ2-7; TRBD1 might be the D (5 bases). Trimming removed 6 bases from V and 3 bases from J, with 18 bases in between. This CDR3 contains 15 residues. Germline CDR1 reads MNHNS; CDR2 reads SASEGT.

This clonotype was seen a few times. The gene calls are TRBV7-9 and TRBJ1-4; D remains unclear. The germline V and J ends were trimmed by 5 bases and 13 bases, with 11 bases remaining between them. The CDR3 runs 11 residues. Germline V gene lookup returns CDR1 SEHNR and CDR2 FQNEAQ (reference sequence). The CDR3 DNA sequence: TGTGCCAGCAGCCCCCTAGACTCACTGTTTTTT. It translates to CASSPLDSLFF. Complete variable domain (other parts from reference TRBV7-9 and TRBJ1-4): DTGVSQNPRHKITKRGQNVTFRCDPISEHNRLYWYRQTLGQGPEFLTYFQNEAQLEKSRLLSDRFSAERPKGSFSTLEIQRTEQGDSAMYLCASSPLDSLFFGSGTQLSVL.